Each of the 22 T cell receptor beta chains below was sequenced from the same sample in a study of T cells in pancreatic ductal adenocarcinoma. Repertoires were generated with immunoSEQ multiplex PCR, while TCRdb's copy carries only in-frame clones and drops some. Altogether 85,000 to 120,000 clones are present, about 95% being singletons, with the ten largest covering roughly 3%. Surgery without prior neoadjuvant therapy was the treatment of the selected pancreatic ductal adenocarcinoma patients. Sequences were obtained from PBMCs. The origin of the receptors is a human donor with pancreatic ductal adenocarcinoma.

The chain joins TRBV11-2 to TRBJ1-2, with 7 bases aligning to TRBD1. Looked up from germline, CDR1 is SGHAT and CDR2 is FQNNGV. CDR3 size: 12 residues. The V and J ends lost 3 bases and 7 bases, in that order; junction bases with no gene match: 2. The CDR3 nucleotides read TGTGCCAGCAGCTTGGCAGGGGGTGGCTACACCTTC. As protein: CASSLAGGGYTF.

The V and J genes are TRBV7-3 and TRBJ2-3, with TRBD2 as a possible D gene (6 bases). This CDR3 is 14 amino acids long. Trimming cost V 6 bases and J 3 bases, with 13 bases left between them. The V gene's germline CDR1 is SGHTA and CDR2 FQGTGA. The DNA of the CDR3 is TGTGCCAGCAGTCGGGACTCCACTACAGATACGCAGTATTTT. Residues: CASSRDSTTDTQYF.

The V call is TRBV18, the J call TRBJ2-1, with 9 bases matching TRBD2. The CDR3 has 16 amino acids. The ends lost 6 bases at V and 7 bases at J; junction bases unmatched: 13. Looked up from germline, CDR1 is KGHSH and CDR2 is LQKENI. The CDR3 loop is CASSGWTSDTRNEQFF. The CDR3 bases are TGTGCCAGCTCCGGATGGACTAGCGATACTAGGAATGAGCAGTTCTTC.

The chain employs TRBV14 and TRBJ1-2; D unclear. The CDR3 has 14 residues. Germline V gives CDR1 SGHDN, CDR2 FVKESK. V gave up 4 bases and J gave up 7 bases, with 16 bases separating them. The CDR3, as DNA: TGTGCCAGCAGCCCGCCGGGGTGGGCCCTTGGCTACACCTTC. Protein sequence: CASSPPGWALGYTF.

This clone was recorded only once. This sequence joins TRBV5-4 and TRBJ2-7, with D unclear. Germline V gene lookup returns CDR1 SGHNT and CDR2 YYREEE (reference sequence). CDR3 length: 14 residues. Trimming left V 0 bases short and J 0 bases short, with 7 bases between. The CDR3 DNA follows: TGTGCCAGCAGCTTGGACGGTTTCTCCTACGAGCAGTACTTC. Translation gives CASSLDGFSYEQYF.

The chain carries TRBV9 and TRBJ1-2, with TRBD1 matching over 9 bases. J was trimmed by 4 bases and V by 4 bases; bases with no gene match: 8. This CDR3 contains 15 residues. Germline V lookup: CDR1 SGDLS, CDR2 YYNGEE. The CDR3 DNA reads as TGTGCCAGCAGCCCTATACAGGGGGCTGCCTATGGCTACACCTTC. This codes for CASSPIQGAAYGYTF.

This clone was observed a single time. V is TRBV4-1 and J is TRBJ2-1; maybe TRBD2 (5 bases). Germline CDR1 is MGHRA and CDR2 is YSYEKL. The CDR3 has 14 residues. V was clipped by 4 bases and J by 4 bases, with 11 bases between them. The CDR3 DNA reads TGCGCCAGCAGCCCCGAGGGTCCATACAATGAGCAGTTCTTC. As protein: CASSPEGPYNEQFF.

The chain recombines TRBV7-2 with TRBJ2-7, with 10 bases fitting TRBD2. Germline CDR1 and CDR2: SGHTA and FQGNSA. CDR3 length: 17 residues. Trimming cost V 5 bases and J 5 bases; bases outside gene matches: 15. The DNA for the CDR3 is TGTGCCAGCAGCCCCCGGGTGATAGCGGGAGGCCGGGACGAGCAGTACTTC. Encoded protein: CASSPRVIAGGRDEQYF.

This clone was detected only once. The chain links TRBV5-1 to TRBJ1-2; the match to TRBD1 covers 10 bases. The CDR3 consists of 14 residues. Germline CDR1 reads SGHRS; CDR2 reads YFSETQ. V was pared by 4 bases and J by 2 bases, with 2 bases of the junction left unmatched. The CDR3 nucleotides are TGCGCCAGCAGCGGACAGGGGGGAAACTATGGCTACACCTTC. It is translated as CASSGQGGNYGYTF.

This CDR3 reads CASSLAGGGEQYF. The DNA for the CDR3 is TGTGCCAGTAGCTTAGCGGGAGGGGGCGAGCAGTACTTC. The gene calls are TRBV27 and TRBJ2-7; 11 bases agree with TRBD2. J lost 6 bases, V lost 9 bases, and 7 bases had no gene match. The CDR3 is 13 amino acids. Germline CDR1 reads MNHEY; CDR2 reads SMNVEV (reference sequence).

This clone was counted once. This sequence joins TRBV4-1 and TRBJ1-4; TRBD1 is a possible D gene (5 bases). V gave up 1 base and J gave up 0 bases, with 12 bases separating them. The CDR3 is 17 residues long. CDR1 is MGHRA and CDR2 is YSYEKL in the germline V gene. The CDR3 loop reads CASSQGQGPTTNEKLFF. CDR3 DNA sequence: TGCGCCAGCAGCCAAGGTCAGGGCCCCACAACTAATGAAAAACTGTTTTTT.

The chain employs TRBV21-1 and TRBJ2-7; the table's TRBD2 call for D was not verified on the DNA. TRBV21-1 is deemed a pseudogene. The CDR3 is 18 residues long. The CDR3 protein is CASSKGKAGRLFSYEQYF. As DNA, the CDR3 is TGTGCCAGCAGCAAAGGGAAGGCGGGAAGGTTATTCTCCTACGAGCAGTACTTC.

This clone occurred once. The V gene is TRBV30, the J gene TRBJ2-2; possibly TRBD1 for D (7 bases). V was trimmed by 3 bases and J by 3 bases, leaving 8 bases between them. CDR3 length: 13 residues. CDR1 is GTSNPN, CDR2 SVGIG, per germline (reference sequence). CDR3 nucleotide sequence: TGTGCCTGGAGCAGGGGGGACACCGGGGAGCTGTTTTTT. Translating gives CAWSRGDTGELFF.

The chain links TRBV5-1 to TRBJ1-1; no definite D call. V lost 1 base, J lost 2 bases, and 6 bases lay in between. The CDR3 runs to 13 residues. Germline CDR1 is SGHRS and CDR2 is YFSETQ. CDR3 sequence reads: CASSLRDNTEAFF. The CDR3 bases are TGCGCCAGCAGCTTGCGGGATAACACTGAAGCTTTCTTT. The whole variable domain, remainder taken from reference TRBV5-1 and TRBJ1-1, is KAGVTQTPRYLIKTRGQQVTLSCSPISGHRSVSWYQQTPGQGLQFLFEYFSETQRNKGNFPGRFSGRQFSNSRSEMNVSTLELGDSALYLCASSLRDNTEAFFGQGTRLTVV.

CDR3 in DNA: TGTGCCAGCAGCTTATTGCTCGGGAGGGCCAACGAGCAGTACTTC. It is translated as CASSLLLGRANEQYF. V usage is TRBV5-4 and J usage is TRBJ2-7; 8 bases line up with TRBD2. The CDR3 is 15 amino acids. J lost 5 bases, V lost 2 bases, and 9 bases had no gene match. The germline V gene has CDR1 SGHNT and CDR2 YYREEE (reference sequence). Based on the CDR3 plus reference TRBV5-4 and TRBJ2-7, the full variable domain is ETGVTQSPTHLIKTRGQQVTLRCSSQSGHNTVSWYQQALGQGPQFIFQYYREEENGRGNFPPRFSGLQFPNYSSELNVNALELDDSALYLCASSLLLGRANEQYFGPGTRLTVT.

This rearrangement joins TRBV5-5 to TRBJ2-2; D is undetermined. Germline CDR1 SGHKS, CDR2 YYEKEE (reference sequence). V lost 4 bases to trimming and J lost 9 bases, with 10 bases between them. CDR3 length equals 12 residues. The chain's CDR3 is CASSPEVRELFF. The CDR3 DNA reads TGTGCCAGCAGCCCCGAGGTGAGGGAGCTGTTTTTT.

The V call is TRBV28, the J call TRBJ2-7; 7 bases map to TRBD1. V lost 6 bases and J lost 5; bases outside the gene matches: 10. From germline, CDR1 is MDHEN and CDR2 SYDVKM. This CDR3 contains 14 residues. The CDR3 is CASSRDREVNEQYF. CDR3 sequence (DNA): TGTGCCAGCAGCCGGGACAGAGAGGTGAACGAGCAGTACTTC.

The rearrangement links TRBV19 to TRBJ2-3, with 7 positions matching TRBD2. The V gene end was trimmed by 8 bases and the J gene end by 1 base; junction bases not matched to a gene: 6. Per the germline V gene, CDR1 is LNHDA and CDR2 is SQIVND (reference sequence). The CDR3 spans 14 residues. CDR3 loop: CASSASGGTDTQYF. The CDR3 nucleotides read TGTGCCAGTTCGGCTAGCGGAGGCACAGATACGCAGTATTTT.

The chain has TRBV6-6 and TRBJ2-1; D might be TRBD1 (6 bases). Trimming left V 1 base short and J 4 bases short, with 11 bases between. Per germline, CDR1 MNHNY and CDR2 SVGAGI (reference sequence). The CDR3 is 15 residues long. CDR3 sequence: CASSYLQGTYNEQFF. The CDR3 nucleotides read TGTGCCAGCAGTTACTTGCAGGGGACGTACAATGAGCAGTTCTTC.

The rearrangement uses TRBV6-5 and TRBJ1-2, with 7 bases aligning to TRBD1. Losses at the gene ends were 1 base for V and 6 bases for J; bases not matched to a gene: 8. CDR1 MNHEY and CDR2 SVGAGI come from the germline V gene. The CDR3 is 15 residues long. The CDR3 sequence: CASSYFLGGKDGYTF. Here the CDR3 DNA reads TGTGCCAGCAGTTACTTCTTAGGGGGCAAGGATGGCTACACCTTC.

V and J are TRBV28 and TRBJ1-5; D perhaps matches TRBD1 (5 bases). Trimming took 5 bases from V and 7 from J, leaving 9 bases between them. Germline V gene lookup returns CDR1 MDHEN and CDR2 SYDVKM. The CDR3 totals 12 residues. The CDR3 DNA sequence: TGTGCCAGCAGTCGGGGGGGGCAGCCCCAGCATTTT. Its translation: CASSRGGQPQHF.

This rearrangement joins TRBV4-2 to TRBJ2-3, with 7 bases lining up with TRBD2. The CDR3 covers 17 residues. The V gene end was trimmed by 0 bases and the J gene end by 1 base; junction bases not matched to a gene: 7. Germline loops: CDR1 LGHNA, CDR2 YNFKEQ. This CDR3 reads CASSQDRYSGRTDTQYF. The CDR3 DNA sequence: TGTGCCAGCAGCCAAGATAGGTATAGCGGGCGCACAGATACGCAGTATTTT.